A selection of T cell receptor beta chains follows, all from one sample in a study of response to subunit inactivated influenza vaccine. Using its own MiXCR run on the RT-PCR reads, TCRdb lists one record per CDR3 protein. Of about 480,000 distinct CDR3 sequences listed, 11% are singletons. Sample: PBMCs from blood, taken roughly 6 weeks after vaccination. Every receptor here comes from a man aged 50 to 59 who received an inactivated influenza vaccine. Both conserved end residues are part of each CDR3. Fields, in order: J gene, clone size, D gene, V gene, CDR3 protein, CDR3 DNA. A D gene is named only where the DNA matches it firmly. Expanded clones are given a class, and other clones once, few, many or no size at all.

j_call: TRBJ1-2
clone_size: many
d_call: .
v_call: TRBV29-1
cdr3_aa: CSVEGGQAHYGYTF
cdr3_nt: TGCAGCGTTGAAGGCGGGCAGGCCCACTATGGCTACACCTTC

j_call: TRBJ2-5
clone_size: many
d_call: .
v_call: TRBV25-1
cdr3_aa: CASSLQGRKETQYF
cdr3_nt: TGTGCCAGCAGCTTACAGGGAAGGAAAGAGACCCAGTACTTC

j_call: TRBJ2-3
clone_size: .
d_call: .
v_call: TRBV20-1
cdr3_aa: CSAEEFTDTQYF
cdr3_nt: TGCAGTGCTGAGGAATTCACAGATACGCAGTATTTT

j_call: TRBJ1-1
clone_size: few
d_call: .
v_call: TRBV5-1
cdr3_aa: CASTGGSLNTEAFF
cdr3_nt: TGCGCCAGCACCGGGGGGTCTTTGAACACTGAAGCTTTCTTT

j_call: TRBJ1-1
clone_size: few
d_call: .
v_call: TRBV12-3/TRBV12-4
cdr3_aa: CASSLVEASFAFF
cdr3_nt: TGTGCCAGCAGTTTAGTGGAGGCCTCATTCGCTTTCTTT

j_call: TRBJ1-1
clone_size: few
d_call: .
v_call: TRBV12-3/TRBV12-4
cdr3_aa: CASSLGLSAGLTEAFF
cdr3_nt: TGTGCCAGCAGTTTAGGTTTGAGTGCAGGGCTGACTGAAGCTTTCTTT

j_call: TRBJ2-1
clone_size: many
d_call: .
v_call: TRBV5-1
cdr3_aa: CASSLVGAVDEQFF
cdr3_nt: TGCGCCAGCAGCTTGGTAGGGGCGGTCGATGAGCAGTTCTTC

j_call: TRBJ2-6
clone_size: .
d_call: .
v_call: TRBV14
cdr3_aa: CASSQIVGGAGANVLTF
cdr3_nt: TGTGCCAGCAGCCAAATAGTAGGAGGCGCAGGGGCCAACGTCCTGACTTTC

j_call: TRBJ1-1
clone_size: many
d_call: .
v_call: TRBV10-3
cdr3_aa: CAISDPVNTEAFF
cdr3_nt: TGTGCCATCAGCGACCCCGTTAACACTGAAGCTTTCTTT

j_call: TRBJ2-1
clone_size: few
d_call: .
v_call: TRBV4-1
cdr3_aa: CASSQGRGGSYNEQFF
cdr3_nt: TGCGCCAGCAGCCAAGGGAGGGGGGGCTCCTACAATGAGCAGTTCTTC

j_call: TRBJ2-5
clone_size: many
d_call: .
v_call: TRBV29-1
cdr3_aa: CSVEGWVETQYF
cdr3_nt: TGCAGCGTTGAAGGGTGGGTCGAGACCCAGTACTTC

j_call: TRBJ2-1
clone_size: few
d_call: .
v_call: TRBV9
cdr3_aa: CASSITGSSYNEQFF
cdr3_nt: TGTGCCAGCAGCATTACAGGGAGCTCCTACAATGAGCAGTTCTTC

j_call: TRBJ2-5
clone_size: many
d_call: TRBD2
v_call: TRBV5-1
cdr3_aa: CASRILRTSDQETQYF
cdr3_nt: TGCGCCAGCCGGATCTTGAGGACTAGCGACCAAGAGACCCAGTACTTC

j_call: TRBJ2-1
clone_size: few
d_call: .
v_call: TRBV9
cdr3_aa: CASSGRTVGEQFF
cdr3_nt: TGTGCCAGCAGCGGGAGGACAGTTGGTGAGCAGTTCTTC

j_call: TRBJ2-6
clone_size: many
d_call: TRBD2
v_call: TRBV20-1
cdr3_aa: CSARVLGGRGSGANVLTF
cdr3_nt: TGCAGTGCTAGAGTTTTAGGAGGGAGGGGTTCTGGGGCCAACGTCCTGACTTTC

j_call: TRBJ1-1
clone_size: .
d_call: .
v_call: TRBV7-2
cdr3_aa: CASSLNGVLNTEAFF
cdr3_nt: TGTGCCAGCAGCTTAAATGGGGTCTTAAACACTGAAGCTTTCTTT

j_call: TRBJ2-1
clone_size: many
d_call: TRBD2
v_call: TRBV5-1
cdr3_aa: CASGLAGGFDEQFF
cdr3_nt: TGCGCCAGCGGACTAGCGGGAGGGTTCGATGAGCAGTTCTTC

j_call: TRBJ2-7
clone_size: many
d_call: .
v_call: TRBV20-1
cdr3_aa: CSALQGYYEQYF
cdr3_nt: TGCAGTGCGTTACAGGGATACTACGAGCAGTACTTC